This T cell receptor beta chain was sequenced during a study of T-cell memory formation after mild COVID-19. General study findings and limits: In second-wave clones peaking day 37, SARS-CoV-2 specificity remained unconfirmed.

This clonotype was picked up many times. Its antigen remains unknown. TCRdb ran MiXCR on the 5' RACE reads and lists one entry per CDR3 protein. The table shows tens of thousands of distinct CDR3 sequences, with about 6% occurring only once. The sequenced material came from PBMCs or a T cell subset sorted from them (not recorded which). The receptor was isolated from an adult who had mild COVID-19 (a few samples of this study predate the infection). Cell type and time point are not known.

In nucleotides, the CDR3 is TGCGCCAGCAGCTTGGCCCAGGTGACAGGCACAGATACGCAGTATTTT. Encoded protein: CASSLAQVTGTDTQYF. The chain is built from TRBV5-1 and TRBJ2-3, with D possibly matching TRBD1 (5 bases). Germline-derived CDR1 and CDR2 are SGHRS and YFSETQ. The V and J ends lost 0 bases and 1 base respectively, with 12 bases between them. There are 16 residues in the CDR3.